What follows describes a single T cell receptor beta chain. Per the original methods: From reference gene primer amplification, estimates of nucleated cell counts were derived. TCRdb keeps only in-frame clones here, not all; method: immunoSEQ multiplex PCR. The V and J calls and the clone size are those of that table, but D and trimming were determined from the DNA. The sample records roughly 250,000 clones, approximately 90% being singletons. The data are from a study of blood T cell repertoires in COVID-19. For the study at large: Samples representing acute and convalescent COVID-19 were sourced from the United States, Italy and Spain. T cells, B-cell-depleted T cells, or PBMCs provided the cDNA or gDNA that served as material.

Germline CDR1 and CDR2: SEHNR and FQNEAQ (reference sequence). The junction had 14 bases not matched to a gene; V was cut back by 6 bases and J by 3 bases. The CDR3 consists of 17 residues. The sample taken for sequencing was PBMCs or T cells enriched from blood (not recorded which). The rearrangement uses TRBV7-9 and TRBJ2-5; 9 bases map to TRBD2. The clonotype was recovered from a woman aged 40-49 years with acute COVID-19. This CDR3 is CASSIGVGGRAEETQYF. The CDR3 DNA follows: TGTGCCAGCAGTATAGGGGTCGGCGGGAGGGCCGAAGAGACCCAGTACTTC.